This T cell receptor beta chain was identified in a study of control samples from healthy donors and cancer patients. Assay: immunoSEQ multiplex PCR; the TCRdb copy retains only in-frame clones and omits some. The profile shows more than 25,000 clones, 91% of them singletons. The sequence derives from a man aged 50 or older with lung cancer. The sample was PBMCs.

CDR3 sequence reads: CASSLSPRTGGRFF. DNA for the CDR3: TGTGCCAGCAGTTTATCGCCAAGGACGGGGGGGCGGTTCTTC. V and J are TRBV27 and TRBJ2-1; 8 bases match TRBD2. V lost 0 bases to trimming and J lost 15 bases; unmatched junction nucleotides: 10. Per the germline V gene, CDR1 is MNHEY and CDR2 is SMNVEV (reference sequence). This CDR3 is built from 14 residues.